Following are 22 T cell receptor beta chains from one sample sequenced in a study of beta chain features in type 1 diabetes (dated by TCRdb to 2016 to 2019). The study at large found these results: In all four CD4+ subsets, TCRB CDR3 length was moderately but significantly shorter in type 1 diabetes patients.

The protocol used for the library was the immunoSEQ multiplex PCR assay. All of the isolated RNA was reverse transcribed with the High Capacity cDNA Reverse Transcription Kit, so expressed TCRB transcripts were sequenced. The source is immuneACCESS, and TCRdb retained only in-frame sequences with V and J called. Part of the clones is not carried over; for the studies checked, unresolved V genes explain less than half of this, and the remainder is unexplained. Counted in this sample were 120,000 to 150,000 clones; about 13% of them appeared once. The ten largest clonotypes hold around 1.4% of the sample. Their target antigens are unknown. Sequenced sample: central memory CD4+ T cells from blood. These receptor sequences come from a man aged 18 to 35 with type 1 diabetes.

V usage is TRBV10-3 and J usage is TRBJ1-1; possible D gene TRBD1, 6 bases. The CDR3 length is 12 residues. Trimming pared 10 bases from V and 8 bases from J, leaving 17 bases between. Looked up from germline, CDR1 is ENHRY and CDR2 is SYGVKD. CDR3 amino acids: CATSGPGQEAFF. As DNA, the CDR3 is TGTGCCACCTCAGGGCCGGGACAAGAAGCTTTCTTT.

This clone has just a few counts. V gene TRBV28 combines with J gene TRBJ1-1; 8 bases match TRBD1. Looked up from germline, CDR1 is MDHEN and CDR2 is SYDVKM. Trimming removed 7 bases from V and 2 bases from J; junction bases left unmatched: 6. The CDR3 totals 14 residues. DNA of the CDR3: TGTGCCAGCAACCCGGCAGGGGGCAACACTGAAGCTTTCTTT. It codes for CASNPAGGNTEAFF.

This clone was counted only a few times. The V call is TRBV28, the J call TRBJ1-1; the D is unclear. This CDR3 has 15 amino acids. V was clipped by 6 bases and J by 3 bases, with 17 bases between them. The germline gives CDR1 MDHEN, CDR2 SYDVKM. The CDR3 coding sequence is TGTGCCAGCAGCTACATTGGAGGGTTGGACACTGAAGCTTTCTTT. Translated: CASSYIGGLDTEAFF.

This chain connects TRBV6-5 to TRBJ2-1; TRBD1 matches at 8 bases. CDR1 is MNHEY and CDR2 is SVGAGI in the germline V gene. With V trimmed by 6 bases and J by 7 bases, 8 bases remained unmatched. The CDR3 has 14 amino acids. The CDR3: CASSPQGAWNEQFF. The CDR3 DNA follows: TGTGCCAGCAGCCCCCAGGGGGCGTGGAATGAGCAGTTCTTC.

The chain recombines TRBV30 with TRBJ1-5; D is uncertain. The CDR3 length is 13 residues. The germline V gene encodes CDR1 GTSNPN and CDR2 SVGIG (reference sequence). V gave up 6 bases and J gave up 0 bases, with 9 bases separating them. The CDR3: CACAGDSNQPQHF. The CDR3, as DNA: TGTGCCTGTGCAGGAGATAGCAATCAGCCCCAGCATTTT.

The table lists this clone with a few counts. The chain combines TRBV19 with TRBJ1-1, with 9 bases matching TRBD1. Germline CDR1 and CDR2: LNHDA and SQIVND (reference sequence). This CDR3 is 12 amino acids long. The ends lost 9 bases at V and 11 bases at J; junction bases unmatched: 10. This CDR3 reads CASRPGQGDAFF. The CDR3 DNA follows: TGTGCCAGCCGCCCGGGACAGGGCGATGCTTTCTTT.

This clone was seen only a few times. The chain has TRBV28 and TRBJ2-7; D assignment may be TRBD1 or TRBD2 (5 bases each). The V gene's germline CDR1 is MDHEN and CDR2 SYDVKM. V was pared by 2 bases and J by 6 bases, with 14 bases between. The CDR3 is 14 residues long. CDR3 protein: CASSLGSRAGEQYF. CDR3 nucleotides: TGTGCCAGCAGTTTAGGGAGCAGGGCTGGCGAGCAGTACTTC. Drawing the rest from reference TRBV28 and TRBJ2-7, the complete variable domain is DVKVTQSSRYLVKRTGEKVFLECVQDMDHENMFWYRQDPGLGLRLIYFSYDVKMKEKGDIPEGYSVSREKKERFSLILESASTNQTSMYLCASSLGSRAGEQYFGPGTRLTVT.

This clone was seen ten or more times. V gene TRBV9 combines with J gene TRBJ2-2, with D perhaps matching TRBD2 (5 bases). CDR3 length equals 15 residues. Germline lookup yields CDR1 SGDLS and CDR2 YYNGEE. V was cut by 0 bases and J by 5 bases, with 11 bases left in between. The CDR3 spells CASSVASGETGELFF. CDR3 DNA: TGTGCCAGCAGCGTAGCGTCCGGGGAGACCGGGGAGCTGTTTTTT. The whole variable domain, remainder taken from reference TRBV9 and TRBJ2-2, is DSGVTQTPKHLITATGQRVTLRCSPRSGDLSVYWYQQSLDQGLQFLIQYYNGEERAKGNILERFSAQQFPDLHSELNLSSLELGDSALYFCASSVASGETGELFFGEGSRLTVL.

The chain employs TRBV11-2 and TRBJ2-3; 11 bases match TRBD2. Germline loops: CDR1 SGHAT, CDR2 FQNNGV. The CDR3 sequence is 15 residues long. Unmatched junction bases numbered 3, after V lost 6 bases and J lost 1 base. The CDR3 spells CASRPGLAGTDTQYF. In DNA form, the CDR3 reads TGTGCCAGCAGACCGGGACTAGCGGGCACAGATACGCAGTATTTT.

The V gene is TRBV11-2, the J gene TRBJ1-2; 7 positions agree with TRBD1. Germline CDR1 reads SGHAT; CDR2 reads FQNNGV. Trimming cost V 0 bases and J 4 bases; bases outside gene matches: 2. The CDR3 is 14 amino acids. The CDR3 here is CASSLEQGSYGYTF. The CDR3 bases are TGTGCCAGCAGCTTAGAACAGGGGAGCTATGGCTACACCTTC.

The sample holds a few counts of this clone. This chain joins TRBV4-1 and TRBJ1-3, with TRBD1 as a possible D gene (6 bases). Germline assignment: CDR1 MGHRA and CDR2 YSYEKL. CDR3 length: 14 residues. Trimming left V 3 bases short and J 1 base short, with 7 bases between. The CDR3 DNA follows: TGCGCCAGCAGCCACCAGGGGTCTGGAAACACCATATATTTT. Protein: CASSHQGSGNTIYF.

CDR3 amino acids: CAWSGTNSGNTIYF. In nucleotides, the CDR3 is TGTGCCTGGTCCGGCACCAACTCTGGAAACACCATATATTTT. The rearrangement links TRBV30 to TRBJ1-3; no firm D call. Trimming took 5 bases from V and 0 from J, leaving 11 bases between them. This CDR3 contains 14 residues. Germline loops: CDR1 GTSNPN, CDR2 SVGIG (reference sequence).

This rearrangement joins TRBV10-3 to TRBJ1-2, with TRBD1 as a possible D gene (6 bases). The CDR3 has 17 residues. Between the trimmed V and J ends, which lost 4 bases and 4 bases, there was a span of 22 bases. The V gene's germline CDR1 is ENHRY and CDR2 SYGVKD. Written as DNA, the CDR3 is TGTGCCATCAGTGCAGCCTTGGGAGACAGGAAGTTCTATGGCTACACCTTC. Translated: CAISAALGDRKFYGYTF.

To note about this clone: Other DNA sequences in the sample encode the same CDR3. The rearrangement uses TRBV29-1 and TRBJ1-2; D uncertain. Germline V gene data show CDR1 as SQVTM and CDR2 as ANQGSEA. The V and J ends lost 3 bases and 2 bases respectively, with 4 bases between them. The length of the CDR3 is 11 residues. CDR3 sequence: CSVEENYGYTF. The CDR3 DNA sequence: TGCAGCGTTGAGGAGAACTATGGCTACACCTTC.

The chain couples TRBV28 to TRBJ2-5; possibly TRBD1 for D (6 bases). This CDR3 spans 16 amino acids. In germline, CDR1 is MDHEN, CDR2 SYDVKM. V was shortened by 3 bases and J by 2 bases, with 16 bases between the two germline ends. CDR3 bases: TGTGCCAGCAGTTTTTACGATCAGGGGTTACAAGAGACCCAGTACTTC. As protein: CASSFYDQGLQETQYF.

The chain links TRBV19 to TRBJ1-4, with a tentative D call TRBD1 (5 bases). The germline V and J ends were trimmed by 1 base and 0 bases, with 12 bases remaining between them. This CDR3 spans 17 amino acids. Germline CDR1 is LNHDA and CDR2 is SQIVND (reference sequence). This CDR3 reads CASSIVGRVTTNEKLFF. The CDR3 nucleotides read TGTGCCAGTAGTATAGTTGGCAGGGTGACAACTAATGAAAAACTGTTTTTT.

This chain joins TRBV19 and TRBJ1-2; D unclear. V lost 5 bases and J 4 bases, leaving 11 bases between the germline ends. CDR1 LNHDA and CDR2 SQIVND come from the germline V gene (reference sequence). The CDR3 covers 13 residues. The CDR3 sequence is CASSPDGIYGYTF. In nucleotides, the CDR3 is TGTGCCAGTAGTCCCGACGGAATCTATGGCTACACCTTC. The full variable domain, with the rest looked up from reference TRBV19 and TRBJ1-2, is DGGITQSPKYLFRKEGQNVTLSCEQNLNHDAMYWYRQDPGQGLRLIYYSQIVNDFQKGDIAEGYSVSREKKESFPLTVTSAQKNPTAFYLCASSPDGIYGYTFGSGTRLTVV.

This clone came up a few times. This sequence joins TRBV11-3 and TRBJ2-2; possibly TRBD1 or TRBD2 for D (6 bases each). Germline V gene data show CDR1 as SGHNT and CDR2 as YENEEA. CDR3 length: 15 amino acids. The ends were cut back, 6 bases at V and 3 bases at J, with 14 bases in the middle. The CDR3 nucleotides read TGTGCCAGCAGTCCCGTGGAGGGGGACACCGGGGAGCTGTTTTTT. This sequence encodes CASSPVEGDTGELFF.

This sequence joins TRBV7-6 and TRBJ2-5; a weak D match, TRBD2 (5 bases). V was cut by 1 base and J by 4 bases, with 10 bases left in between. Germline CDR1 and CDR2: SGHVS and FNYEAQ. The CDR3 contains 14 residues. CDR3 region: CASSLGGSGETQYF. In DNA, the CDR3 is TGTGCCAGCAGCTTAGGCGGGTCGGGAGAGACCCAGTACTTC.

CDR3 residues: CARGNSGANVLTF. Written as DNA, the CDR3 is TGTGCCAGGGGTAACTCTGGGGCCAACGTCCTGACTTTC. The J gene is TRBJ2-6, the V gene TRBV2; D unclear. Deletions cut 9 bases from V and 0 bases from J, with 6 bases between. This CDR3 has 13 amino acids. Germline CDR1 reads SNHLY; CDR2 reads FYNNEI.

The V call is TRBV6-1, the J call TRBJ1-2; D remains ambiguous. The CDR3 contains 15 residues. CDR1 is MNHNS, CDR2 SASEGT, per germline. V was trimmed by 1 base and J by 4 bases, leaving 13 bases between them. The CDR3 region is CASSEEVVATYGYTF. In nucleotides, the CDR3 is TGTGCCAGCAGTGAAGAGGTTGTGGCTACCTATGGCTACACCTTC.

The V and J genes are TRBV9 and TRBJ2-5; 8 bases are a match to TRBD2. Germline CDR1 and CDR2: SGDLS and YYNGEE. CDR3 size: 16 residues. V shed 0 bases and J 2 bases; nucleotides not matched to a gene: 6. The CDR3 bases are TGTGCCAGCAGCGTAGCTACGGGGGGGACACAAGAGACCCAGTACTTC. Translation: CASSVATGGTQETQYF.